These 9 T cell receptor beta chains were sequenced from one sample in a study of shared clonotypes between healthy human individuals. Clones were sequenced by immunoSEQ multiplex PCR, and TCRdb holds only the in-frame ones, with some missing. Seen here are around 940,000 clones, 70% to 85% observed once, and the top ten hold nearly 1.5%. The sample was memory CD4+ T cells sorted from blood. Subset in this sample: CD45RA-negative fraction. The receptors stem from a man aged 18-30 years in good health.

This clone was counted a few times. Other DNA sequences in the sample encode the same CDR3. The V call is TRBV30, the J call TRBJ1-5; no clear D gene. The CDR3 has 13 residues. Germline assignment: CDR1 GTSNPN and CDR2 SVGIG (reference sequence). V shed 1 base and J shed 2 bases, with 6 bases lying between them. DNA for the CDR3: TGTGCCTGGAGTGGATGGGGCAATCAGCCCCAGCATTTT. Amino acid sequence: CAWSGWGNQPQHF.

The rearrangement links TRBV18 to TRBJ2-2, with a weak D call TRBD2 (6 bases). V shed 1 base and J shed 4 bases, with 16 bases lying between them. The CDR3 contains 17 residues. Germline-derived CDR1 and CDR2 are KGHSH and LQKENI. CDR3 amino acids: CASSPLSGGAITGELFF. CDR3 DNA sequence: TGTGCCAGCTCACCACTAAGTGGAGGGGCCATCACCGGGGAGCTGTTTTTT. Together with reference TRBV18 and TRBJ2-2, the CDR3 gives the full variable domain: NAGVMQNPRHLVRRRGQEARLRCSPMKGHSHVYWYRQLPEEGLKFMVYLQKENIIDESGMPKERFSAEFPKEGPSILRIQQVVRGDSAAYFCASSPLSGGAITGELFFGEGSRLTVL.

The V call is TRBV6-6, the J call TRBJ1-1; no reliable D call. V lost 6 bases, J lost 6 bases, and 14 bases lay in between. This CDR3 is 13 amino acids long. Germline assignment: CDR1 MNHNY and CDR2 SVGAGI (reference sequence). The CDR3 sequence: CASSNARQAEAFF. Here the CDR3 DNA reads TGTGCCAGCAGCAATGCTCGTCAGGCTGAAGCTTTCTTT.

The chain links TRBV5-1 to TRBJ2-3, with D maybe TRBD1 (6 bases). The CDR3 is 13 residues long. CDR1 SGHRS and CDR2 YFSETQ come from the germline V gene. The V end was cut by 5 bases, the J end by 3 bases, with 10 bases between. DNA for the CDR3: TGCGCCAGCAGAAAGGGGGAGACAGATACGCAGTATTTT. Translating it yields CASRKGETDTQYF.

The rearrangement uses TRBV6-6 and TRBJ2-4, with no clear D. The CDR3 is 10 amino acids. Germline V gene lookup returns CDR1 MNHNY and CDR2 SVGAGI (reference sequence). V lost 1 base to trimming and J lost 14 bases, with 6 bases between them. The CDR3 region has the DNA TGTGCCAGCAGTTACTTACCCGAGTACTTC. This translates into CASSYLPEYF.

This chain connects TRBV21-1 to TRBJ2-1; the D call in the table, TRBD1, was not verified against the DNA. TRBV21-1 is annotated as a pseudogene. This CDR3 comprises 16 residues. CDR3 coding DNA: TGTGCCAGCAGCAAATCGGGGACATGTAGAGGACGGGAGCAGTTCTTC. It translates to CASSKSGTCRGREQFF.

The chain links TRBV11-1 to TRBJ2-2; weak D call: TRBD2 (5 bases). Trimming stripped 7 bases from V and 2 bases from J, with 11 bases between. The CDR3 has 14 amino acids. The germline CDR1 and CDR2 sequences are SGHAT and FQDESV (reference sequence). In DNA form, the CDR3 reads TGTGCCAGCACCCAGGACTTCAACACCGGGGAGCTGTTTTTT. Protein product: CASTQDFNTGELFF.

The chain has TRBV19 and TRBJ2-1, with D hard to call. Looked up from germline, CDR1 is LNHDA and CDR2 is SQIVND (reference sequence). There are 12 residues in the CDR3. V lost 6 bases and J 7 bases, leaving 10 bases between the germline ends. This chain's CDR3 is CASSPGWNEQFF. In DNA, the CDR3 is TGTGCCAGTAGCCCCGGGTGGAATGAGCAGTTCTTC.

The genes are TRBV5-1 and TRBJ2-3; the D gene is possibly TRBD1 (6 bases). V lost 9 bases to trimming and J lost 3 bases, with 14 bases between them. This CDR3 is 13 amino acids long. Germline CDR1 SGHRS, CDR2 YFSETQ. The CDR3 nucleotides are TGCGCCACCCGGAGAGGGGGAACAGATACGCAGTATTTT. Protein product: CATRRGGTDTQYF.